Listed below are T cell receptor beta chains from one sample, sequenced in a study of blood T cells in healthy people across ages. Each CDR3 protein is one row after TCRdb ran MiXCR on the 5' RACE reads. Of roughly 1,800,000 distinct CDR3 sequences listed, approximately 50% are singletons. Sequencing was done on a sample of blood. These receptors were collected from a woman between 40 and 55 years old in good health. The CDR3 runs from the conserved cysteine through the conserved F or W. The D gene is left open where the match is weak. Only some rows state a clone size, as once, few, many or a class for expanded clones.

D gene	V gene	J gene	clone size	CDR3 protein	CDR3 DNA
NA	TRBV6-6	TRBJ1-2	NA	CASSSRLQGWDYGYTF	TGTGCCAGCAGTTCGAGACTACAGGGCTGGGACTATGGCTACACCTTC
NA	TRBV25-1	TRBJ1-1	few	CASIGVGSTEAFF	TGTGCCAGCATAGGAGTGGGGAGCACTGAAGCTTTCTTT
NA	TRBV6-2/TRBV6-3	TRBJ2-1	many	CASSYSGYNEQFF	TGTGCCAGCAGTTACTCGGGGTACAATGAGCAGTTCTTC
NA	TRBV7-9	TRBJ2-7	NA	CASSLVAGMDSYEQYF	TGTGCCAGCAGCTTAGTAGCAGGGATGGATTCATACGAGCAGTACTTC
TRBD1	TRBV20-1	TRBJ2-1	NA	CSARQWGQGAGNEQFF	TGCAGTGCTAGACAATGGGGACAGGGGGCGGGGAATGAGCAGTTCTTC
TRBD1	TRBV4-3	TRBJ1-5	NA	CASSQDFPPDRGDQPQHF	TGCGCCAGCAGCCAAGATTTCCCCCCGGACAGGGGGGATCAGCCCCAGCATTTT
TRBD1	TRBV6-6	TRBJ2-3	few	CASSFGTGMTDTQYF	TGTGCCAGCAGCTTTGGGACAGGGATGACAGATACGCAGTATTTT
TRBD1	TRBV7-2	TRBJ2-3	NA	CASSLRPGQGASTDTQYF	TGTGCCAGCAGCTTAAGGCCGGGACAGGGAGCCAGCACAGATACGCAGTATTTT
NA	TRBV29-1	TRBJ2-5	few	CSVERTAEETQYF	TGCAGCGTTGAACGGACAGCGGAAGAGACCCAGTACTTC
TRBD1	TRBV28	TRBJ2-7	few	CASNDRGEQYF	TGTGCCAGCAACGACAGGGGCGAGCAGTACTTC
NA	TRBV4-3	TRBJ2-3	few	CASSQLRGGGTQYF	TGCGCCAGCAGCCAACTAAGGGGGGGAGGTACGCAGTATTTT
NA	TRBV20-1	TRBJ2-7	few	CSARRDNTYEQYF	TGCAGTGCTAGAAGGGACAACACCTACGAGCAGTACTTC
TRBD2	TRBV6-2/TRBV6-3	TRBJ2-3	few	CASSYSASGGSTDTQYF	TGTGCCAGCAGTTACTCCGCTAGCGGGGGTAGCACAGATACGCAGTATTTT
NA	TRBV7-2	TRBJ2-4	NA	CASSLGGLQNIQYF	TGTGCCAGCAGCTTAGGGGGGCTCCAAAACATTCAGTACTTC
NA	TRBV10-2	TRBJ2-3	NA	CASSEKRGLSTDTQYF	TGCGCCAGCAGTGAGAAACGGGGCCTTAGCACAGATACGCAGTATTTT
NA	TRBV20-1	TRBJ2-3	NA	CSARVFFPQGGTDTQYF	TGCAGTGCTAGAGTGTTTTTTCCTCAGGGTGGCACAGATACGCAGTATTTT
NA	TRBV9	TRBJ2-5	once	CASSVGEVSTQETQYF	TGTGCCAGCAGCGTAGGAGAAGTTAGCACCCAAGAGACCCAGTACTTC
NA	TRBV2	TRBJ2-3	NA	CASRARVADTQYF	TGTGCCAGCAGGGCTCGGGTGGCAGATACGCAGTATTTT
NA	TRBV12-3/TRBV12-4	TRBJ1-2	NA	CASSWRVFRHYNYGYTF	TGTGCCAGCAGTTGGAGGGTATTTCGCCATTATAACTATGGCTACACCTTC
TRBD1	TRBV7-2	TRBJ2-1	NA	CASSDPTGGVSDEQFF	TGTGCCAGCAGCGACCCGACAGGGGGCGTGTCGGATGAGCAGTTCTTC
TRBD2	TRBV5-1	TRBJ2-7	few	CASSLELAGGKQYF	TGCGCCAGCAGCTTGGAACTAGCGGGGGGGAAGCAGTACTTC
NA	TRBV20-1	TRBJ1-2	NA	CSARDFQGNYGYTF	TGCAGTGCTAGAGATTTCCAGGGGAACTATGGCTACACCTTC
NA	TRBV4-1	TRBJ2-6	NA	CASSEGISGANVLTF	TGCGCCAGCAGTGAAGGGATCTCTGGGGCCAACGTCCTGACTTTC
NA	TRBV2	TRBJ2-5	few	CASSDGLAETQYF	TGTGCCAGCAGTGATGGGCTGGCGGAGACCCAGTACTTC
NA	TRBV7-9	TRBJ2-7	NA	CASNLSPASYEQYF	TGTGCCAGCAACTTATCCCCAGCATCCTACGAGCAGTACTTC
TRBD2	TRBV20-1	TRBJ2-5	NA	CSAISGGARKETQYF	TGCAGTGCTATTAGCGGGGGGGCCAGGAAAGAGACCCAGTACTTC
NA	TRBV4-3	TRBJ1-4	NA	CASSQEGSGTNEKLFF	TGCGCCAGCAGCCAAGAAGGATCAGGAACTAATGAAAAACTGTTTTTT
TRBD2	TRBV11-2	TRBJ2-1	few	CASSLVGLGNNEQFF	TGTGCCAGCAGCTTAGTGGGACTAGGGAACAATGAGCAGTTCTTC
TRBD2	TRBV6-5	TRBJ2-7	few	CASSYSSSGRGDSYEQYF	TGTGCCAGCAGTTACTCGAGTTCCGGGCGGGGGGACTCCTACGAGCAGTACTTC
TRBD2	TRBV4-2	TRBJ2-3	NA	CASSQRRESGASTDTQYF	TGTGCCAGCAGCCAACGAAGAGAGAGCGGGGCCAGCACAGATACGCAGTATTTT
NA	TRBV5-1	TRBJ2-2	once	CASRPPGFTGELFF	TGCGCCAGCAGACCTCCGGGGTTTACCGGGGAGCTGTTTTTT
NA	TRBV20-1	TRBJ2-7	NA	CSVRISSRAYEQYF	TGCAGTGTTAGAATCAGTTCTCGGGCCTACGAGCAGTACTTC
NA	TRBV27	TRBJ2-5	NA	CASSSYSTPETQYF	TGTGCCAGCAGTTCCTACAGTACGCCGGAGACCCAGTACTTC
NA	TRBV7-2	TRBJ1-1	few	CASSLSTATMNTEAFF	TGTGCCAGCAGCTTATCTACAGCCACCATGAACACTGAAGCTTTCTTT
NA	TRBV5-6	TRBJ2-7	NA	CASSLAGGRRSSYEQYF	TGTGCCAGCAGCTTGGCGGGGGGCCGGCGAAGCTCCTACGAGCAGTACTTC
NA	TRBV6-5	TRBJ2-1	few	CASSYGTAKAGHEQFF	TGTGCCAGCAGTTATGGGACCGCTAAAGCTGGCCATGAGCAGTTCTTC